A selection of T cell receptor beta chains follows, all from one sample in a study of neurological immune-mediated disorders. TCRdb re-derived calls from the 5' RACE reads in MiXCR, one entry per CDR3 protein. The profile shows around 50,000 distinct CDR3 sequences, 3.8% of them singletons. Sequenced input: PBMCs. Receptor source: a man aged 55 to 70 with multiple sclerosis. CDR3s include the opening cysteine and the closing phenylalanine or tryptophan. The D gene is left open where the match is weak. The size field is filled for only some rows; it gives once, few, many or a size class.

d_gene,v_gene,abundance,j_gene,CDR3nt,CDR3aa
TRBD2,TRBV7-6,many,TRBJ2-5,TGTGCCAGCATCCCGACAGCGGGGGTCCAAGGAGAGACCCAGTACTTC,CASIPTAGVQGETQYF
NA,TRBV5-1,many,TRBJ2-1,TGCGCCAGCAGCTCCCTGGACGGGGCTTTGAATGAGCAGTTCTTC,CASSSLDGALNEQFF
NA,TRBV6-5,once,TRBJ1-2,TGTTCCAGCAGTGAAACCGGGACCGGCCTCTATGGCTACACCTTT,CSSSETGTGLYGYTF
NA,TRBV12-3/TRBV12-4,many,TRBJ2-3,TGTGCCAGCAGTTTTACACCGAGCACAGATACGCAGTATTTT,CASSFTPSTDTQYF
NA,TRBV7-8,many,TRBJ2-7,TGTGCCAGCAGCTTAAATATCGGGGCCTACGAGCAGTACTTC,CASSLNIGAYEQYF
NA,TRBV20-1,many,TRBJ2-3,TGCAGTGCGAAGCTAGCGGATACGCAGTATTTT,CSAKLADTQYF
TRBD1,TRBV5-1,many,TRBJ2-1,TGCGCCAGCAGCTGGCTGACAGGGATCGATGAGCAGTTCTTC,CASSWLTGIDEQFF
NA,TRBV5-1,NA,TRBJ2-7,TGCGCCAGCAGCTCCTCGGGACACCCGTCCTACGAGCAGTACTTC,CASSSSGHPSYEQYF
NA,TRBV5-1,many,TRBJ2-1,TGCGCCAGCAGCTTGGAAGTGGAAGGTGAGCAGTTCTTC,CASSLEVEGEQFF
NA,TRBV5-1,medium-sized,TRBJ2-6,TGCGCCAGCAGCCCCGCCGGGGCCAACGTCCTGACTTTC,CASSPAGANVLTF
NA,TRBV10-3,many,TRBJ1-5,TGTGCCATCAACAGGGAGGGGAGCAATCAGCCCCAGCATTTT,CAINREGSNQPQHF
NA,TRBV5-1,many,TRBJ1-1,TGCGCCAGCAGCTTGGTGTCCGGGGAGAACACTGAAGCTTTCTTT,CASSLVSGENTEAFF
TRBD2,TRBV20-1,many,TRBJ2-1,TGCAGTGCTAGATCCTACGATAGCGGGCAATACAATGAGCAGTTCTTC,CSARSYDSGQYNEQFF
TRBD2,TRBV7-9,few,TRBJ2-7,TGTGCCAGCAGCTTAGTTAGCGGGGGTGAAAGCTCCTACGAGCAGTACTTC,CASSLVSGGESSYEQYF
TRBD2,TRBV12-3/TRBV12-4,many,TRBJ2-7,TGTGCCAGCAACATTTGGGGGGGATTGAGCTACGAGCAGTACTTC,CASNIWGGLSYEQYF
NA,TRBV20-1,medium-sized,TRBJ1-2,TGCAGTGCTAGAGATCCCACACGCCTCGGCTACACCTTC,CSARDPTRLGYTF
NA,TRBV5-1,many,TRBJ1-1,TGCGCCAGCAGCGGGGGACCGAGAAACTACACTGAAGCTTTCTTT,CASSGGPRNYTEAFF
NA,TRBV12-3/TRBV12-4,many,TRBJ1-1,TGTGCCAGCAGCCCCGTGCGACAGGACACTGAAGCTTTCTTT,CASSPVRQDTEAFF
TRBD2,TRBV6-1,many,TRBJ2-5,TGTGCCAGCAGCCGGACACTAGCGAAAGAGACCCAGTACTTC,CASSRTLAKETQYF
NA,TRBV29-1,many,TRBJ2-1,TGCAGCGTCTCGACTCACGAGCAGTTCTTC,CSVSTHEQFF
TRBD1,TRBV12-3/TRBV12-4,many,TRBJ1-2,TGTGCCAGCATTTTTCTCGGACAGGATGGCTACACCTTC,CASIFLGQDGYTF
TRBD1,TRBV6-5,many,TRBJ2-7,TGTGCCAGCAGTCCAACCCCCGGACAGGCACCCTACGAGCAGTACTTC,CASSPTPGQAPYEQYF
NA,TRBV5-1,many,TRBJ1-6,TGCGCCAGCGCATGGGACGTTTCACCCCTCCACTTT,CASAWDVSPLHF
NA,TRBV10-1,many,TRBJ2-1,TGCGCCAGCAGTGCTAGGGGGCAGTTCTTC,CASSARGQFF
NA,TRBV18,many,TRBJ2-2,TGTGCCAGCTCCGGAGAGGGGGACACCGGGGAGCTGTTTTTT,CASSGEGDTGELFF
NA,TRBV4-1,NA,TRBJ1-1,TGCGCCAGCAGCCAAAGGAGCCCTGCCGAAGCTTTCTTT,CASSQRSPAEAFF
NA,TRBV20-1,many,TRBJ1-5,TGCAGTGCTAGAGATATCGACCAGCCCCAGCATTTT,CSARDIDQPQHF
NA,TRBV14,many,TRBJ1-1,TGTGCCAGCAGCCAAGAGTCCCGACGGCGCGAAGCTTTCTTT,CASSQESRRREAFF
NA,TRBV20-1,NA,TRBJ2-7,TGCAGTGCCAGCCTGGGAAACTACGAGCAGTACTTC,CSASLGNYEQYF
TRBD1,TRBV10-3,many,TRBJ2-3,TGTGCCATCAGTGAGTCGACAGGGACCCACGCGCAGTATTTT,CAISESTGTHAQYF
NA,TRBV29-1,many,TRBJ2-2,TGCAGCGTGGGGCATACCGGGGAGCTGTTTTTT,CSVGHTGELFF
NA,TRBV5-1,many,TRBJ2-5,TGCGCCAGCAGCTTGGCCAGAGGAGATGGGGAGACCCAGTACTTC,CASSLARGDGETQYF
TRBD2,TRBV20-1,many,TRBJ2-7,TGCAGTGCCAGTAGCGGGAACTCCTACGAGCAGTACTTC,CSASSGNSYEQYF
TRBD2,TRBV5-4,many,TRBJ2-2,TGTGCCAGCAGCTCCGCGTTAACTAGCGGGGGGTACATCGGGGAGCTGTTTTTT,CASSSALTSGGYIGELFF
NA,TRBV5-1,many,TRBJ2-1,TGCGCCAGCAGGTCATACGAGGGGGGATCCTACAATGAGCAGTTCTTC,CASRSYEGGSYNEQFF
TRBD1,TRBV5-1,many,TRBJ2-1,TGCGCCAGCAGCTTGGAACAGGGGGCTGGGAATGAGCAGTTCTTC,CASSLEQGAGNEQFF
NA,TRBV20-1,many,TRBJ2-3,TGCAGTGCTCTCTCTTCAGGGGATACGCAGTATTTT,CSALSSGDTQYF
NA,TRBV20-1,many,TRBJ1-2,TGCAGGGCTATCACCCCTCAAACAGGGAGAGGCGGCTACACCTTC,CRAITPQTGRGGYTF
NA,TRBV30,many,TRBJ2-7,TGTGCCTGGAGAGGTTCGGACATAACGTACGAGCAGTACTTC,CAWRGSDITYEQYF
TRBD1,TRBV11-3,NA,TRBJ1-1,TGTGCCAGCAGCACCCGGCGACAGGGGGGGCACATGAACACTGAAGCTTTCTTT,CASSTRRQGGHMNTEAFF